Listed below are T cell receptor beta chains from one sample, sequenced in a study of T cell responses to AZD1222 COVID-19 vaccine. This table comes from immunoSEQ multiplex PCR, and its TCRdb copy is limited to in-frame clones, with some not included. Counted here are under 150,000 clones, around 90% occurring once; the ten biggest clones make up about 2.5%. Sample: peripheral blood, taken 28 days after the second AZD1222 dose. All receptors come from an adult who received the AZD1222 COVID-19 vaccine. The CDR3 runs from the conserved cysteine through the conserved F or W. The D gene is left open where the match is weak. Size tells how often a clone was seen (once, few, many) or the class of an expanded clone, and some rows leave it out.

>.|TRBJ1-4|.|TRBV4-2
CASSQDNEKLFF
TGTGCCAGCAGCCAAGATAATGAAAAACTGTTTTTT
>.|TRBJ1-2|.|TRBV3-1/TRBV3-2
CASSQRVLPNYGYTF
TGTGCCAGCAGCCAACGGGTTCTCCCCAACTATGGCTACACCTTC
>.|TRBJ2-5|.|TRBV15
CATSRDWRTPKETQYF
TGTGCCACCAGCAGAGATTGGAGGACACCTAAAGAGACCCAGTACTTC
>.|TRBJ1-4|once|TRBV19
CASSIRGTANEKLFF
TGTGCCAGTAGTATTCGGGGTACGGCTAATGAAAAACTGTTTTTT
>.|TRBJ1-4|.|TRBV18
CASSPQGSTNEKLFF
TGTGCCAGCTCACCACAGGGATCAACTAATGAAAAACTGTTTTTT
>TRBD1|TRBJ2-1|.|TRBV7-2
CASSNRLGTDINEQFF
TGTGCCAGCAGCAACCGACTTGGGACAGATATCAATGAGCAGTTCTTC
>.|TRBJ2-2|.|TRBV9
CASSVVGTLNTGELFF
TGTGCCAGCAGCGTAGTGGGGACATTGAACACCGGGGAGCTGTTTTTT
>.|TRBJ1-5|.|TRBV6-1
CASSGGRTSTPGNQPQHF
TGTGCCAGCAGTGGGGGGAGAACCAGCACCCCAGGCAATCAGCCCCAGCATTTT
>.|TRBJ1-1|.|TRBV4-3
CASRGTAGKAFF
TGCGCCAGCAGAGGTACGGCCGGAAAAGCTTTCTTT
>.|TRBJ2-7|medium-sized|TRBV11-1
CASSYTGIGEQYF
TGTGCCAGCAGTTACACAGGGATAGGAGAGCAGTACTTC
>TRBD1|TRBJ2-2|once|TRBV14
CASSQVSGTGRTGELFF
TGTGCCAGCAGCCAAGTCTCCGGGACAGGGCGAACCGGGGAGCTGTTTTTT
>TRBD1|TRBJ1-5|once|TRBV4-2
CASSQTGDSGRQPQHF
TGTGCCAGCAGCCAGACCGGGGACAGTGGGCGTCAGCCCCAGCATTTT
>TRBD1|TRBJ1-2|once|TRBV6-2/TRBV6-3
CASSRQGPYGYTF
TGTGCCAGCAGCAGACAGGGTCCCTATGGCTACACCTTC
>.|TRBJ2-7|.|TRBV6-5
CASSYTGTTYEQYF
TGTGCCAGCAGTTATACCGGGACCACCTACGAGCAGTACTTC
>.|TRBJ2-7|.|TRBV18
CASSPNLDTYEQYF
TGTGCCAGCTCACCAAATTTGGATACCTACGAGCAGTACTTC
>.|TRBJ1-4|few|TRBV19
CASSISYPSITTNEKLFF
TGTGCCAGTAGTATATCATATCCGTCGATCACAACTAATGAAAAACTGTTTTTT
>.|TRBJ2-7|.|TRBV5-6
CASSETAYEQYF
TGTGCCAGCTCCGAGACAGCCTACGAGCAGTACTTC
>.|TRBJ1-6|.|TRBV7-2
CASSIDTGSSPLHF
TGTGCCAGCAGCATCGACACAGGGTCTTCACCCCTCCACTTT
>.|TRBJ1-4|.|TRBV7-2
CASSEARNEKLFF
TGTGCCAGCAGCGAGGCACGTAATGAAAAACTGTTTTTT
>.|TRBJ1-2|.|TRBV18
CASSPLPPGGENYGYTF
TGTGCCAGCTCACCACTCCCGCCAGGTGGGGAGAACTATGGCTACACCTTC
>.|TRBJ2-7|.|TRBV19
CASSQQGRRGYEQYF
TGTGCCAGTAGTCAACAGGGCCGCAGGGGCTACGAGCAGTACTTC
>.|TRBJ2-3|few|TRBV7-3
CASSKGSLNTDTQYF
TGTGCCAGCAGTAAGGGGTCGCTCAACACAGATACGCAGTATTTT
>TRBD1|TRBJ1-3|.|TRBV9
CASSANRGLGNTIYF
TGTGCCAGCAGCGCCAACAGGGGATTGGGAAACACCATATATTTT
>TRBD2|TRBJ2-3|once|TRBV27
CASSLPPHGGGFADTQYF
TGTGCCAGCAGTTTACCCCCGCACGGGGGGGGCTTTGCAGATACGCAGTATTTT
>TRBD2|TRBJ2-2|.|TRBV3-1/TRBV3-2
CASSQHTSGMNTGELFF
TGTGCCAGCAGCCAGCACACTAGCGGGATGAACACCGGGGAGCTGTTTTTT
>.|TRBJ1-5|.|TRBV6-1
CASSAAAGGELNQPQHF
TGTGCCAGCAGTGCCGCTGCTGGTGGGGAGCTCAATCAGCCCCAGCATTTT
>.|TRBJ2-7|.|TRBV4-1
CASSQELGASYEQYF
TGCGCCAGCAGCCAAGAGCTCGGGGCCTCATACGAGCAGTACTTC
>.|TRBJ2-7|once|TRBV28
CASSPTARYEQYF
TGTGCCAGCAGCCCGACGGCTCGGTACGAGCAGTACTTC
>TRBD2|TRBJ2-2|.|TRBV6-5
CASSYRTSGDGELFF
TGTGCCAGCAGTTATAGGACTAGCGGGGACGGGGAGCTGTTTTTT
>TRBD2|TRBJ2-4|.|TRBV14
CASSQGLGENIQYF
TGTGCCAGCAGCCAGGGACTAGGGGAAAACATTCAGTACTTC
>TRBD1|TRBJ1-5|once|TRBV6-5
CASSLTGLGNQPQHF
TGTGCCAGCAGTCTGACAGGGCTGGGCAATCAGCCCCAGCATTTT
>.|TRBJ1-3|.|TRBV14
CASSPLSSGNTIYF
TGTGCCAGCAGCCCTCTCAGCTCTGGAAACACCATATATTTT
>TRBD2|TRBJ2-5|.|TRBV6-5
CASSKSGGAGETQYF
TGTGCCAGCAGTAAGAGCGGGGGGGCTGGGGAGACCCAGTACTTC
>.|TRBJ2-7|.|TRBV24-1
CATGAGGHSYEQYF
TGTGCCACCGGGGCGGGCGGGCATTCCTACGAGCAGTACTTC
>TRBD1|TRBJ2-2|.|TRBV6-5
CASSSGQAHTGELFF
TGTGCCAGCAGTTCCGGACAGGCCCACACCGGGGAGCTGTTTTTT
>.|TRBJ2-2|.|TRBV29-1
CSAGARYTGELFF
TGCAGTGCGGGGGCGCGGTATACCGGGGAGCTGTTTTTT
>TRBD2|TRBJ2-3|.|TRBV6-5
CASKLAGGAPDTQYF
TGTGCCAGCAAGTTAGCGGGGGGGGCCCCGGATACGCAGTATTTT
>.|TRBJ2-7|.|TRBV18
CASSPPTGTYEQYF
TGTGCCAGCTCACCACCGACAGGAACCTACGAGCAGTACTTC
>TRBD1|TRBJ2-7|.|TRBV7-2
CASSTGTGGYEQYF
TGTGCCAGCAGCACCGGGACAGGGGGCTACGAGCAGTACTTC
>.|TRBJ1-3|.|TRBV25-1
CASRGLDSSSGNTIYF
TGTGCCAGCAGGGGGCTGGACAGCAGCTCTGGAAACACCATATATTTT
>TRBD1|TRBJ1-1|.|TRBV7-8
CASSLVVGRGQSRNTEAFF
TGTGCCAGCAGCTTAGTTGTGGGCAGGGGGCAGAGTAGGAACACTGAAGCTTTCTTT